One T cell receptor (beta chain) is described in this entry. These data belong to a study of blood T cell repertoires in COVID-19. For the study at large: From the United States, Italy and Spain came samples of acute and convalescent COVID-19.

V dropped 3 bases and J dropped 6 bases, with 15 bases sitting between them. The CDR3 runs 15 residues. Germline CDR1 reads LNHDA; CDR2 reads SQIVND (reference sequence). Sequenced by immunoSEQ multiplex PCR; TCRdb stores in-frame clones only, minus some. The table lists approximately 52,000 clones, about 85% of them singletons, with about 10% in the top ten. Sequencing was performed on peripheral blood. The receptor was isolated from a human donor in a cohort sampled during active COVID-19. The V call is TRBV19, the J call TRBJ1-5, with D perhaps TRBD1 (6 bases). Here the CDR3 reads CASSIAGAEIQPQHF. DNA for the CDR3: TGTGCCAGTAGTATCGCGGGGGCGGAAATTCAGCCCCAGCATTTT. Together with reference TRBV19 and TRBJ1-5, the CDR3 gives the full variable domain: DGGITQSPKYLFRKEGQNVTLSCEQNLNHDAMYWYRQDPGQGLRLIYYSQIVNDFQKGDIAEGYSVSREKKESFPLTVTSAQKNPTAFYLCASSIAGAEIQPQHFGDGTRLSIL.